These 11 T cell receptor beta chains were all obtained from the same sample, sequenced in a study of blood T cells in healthy people across ages. Primers used in a second PCR of about 6 to 11 cycles were a sample-barcoded 5' primer and a J-beta primer mix. TCRdb used MiXCR to reprocess the 5' RACE reads, holding one entry per CDR3 protein. The sample includes roughly 1,100,000 distinct CDR3 sequences, under 30% of them seen just once. The same data also went into a second study, on T cells of mothers and their children.

The sample consisted of blood. These receptors originate from a girl aged 2 to 9 in good health.

The rearrangement uses TRBV20-1 and TRBJ1-5; D is ambiguous. From germline, CDR1 is DFQATT and CDR2 SNEGSKA (reference sequence). The CDR3 length is 15 residues. V was trimmed by 3 bases and J by 0 bases, leaving 12 bases between them. The CDR3 protein is CSASYGFYSNQPQHF. In nucleotides, the CDR3 is TGCAGTGCTAGTTATGGCTTCTATAGCAATCAGCCCCAGCATTTT.

The table lists this clonotype with a few counts. The chain employs TRBV28 and TRBJ2-7; D is uncertain. V was clipped by 6 bases and J by 4 bases, with 16 bases between them. Germline V gene lookup returns CDR1 MDHEN and CDR2 SYDVKM. The CDR3 is made up of 14 amino acids. The DNA for the CDR3 is TGTGCCAGCAGCCCTGGACCCACTTCATACGAGCAGTACTTC. This codes for CASSPGPTSYEQYF.

This clonotype turned up a few times. The chain recombines TRBV29-1 with TRBJ2-1; no firm D call. Germline CDR1 and CDR2: SQVTM and ANQGSEA. V was trimmed by 5 bases and J by 9 bases, leaving 14 bases between them. The CDR3 spans 12 residues. For the CDR3, the DNA is TGCAGCGTTCACGTCACGGCAGGTGAGCAGTTCTTC. Translating it yields CSVHVTAGEQFF.

This chain joins TRBV20-1 and TRBJ2-3, with D perhaps matching TRBD2 (5 bases). Per germline, CDR1 DFQATT and CDR2 SNEGSKA (reference sequence). This CDR3 contains 15 residues. Trimming cost V 0 bases and J 6 bases, with 16 bases left between them. The CDR3 sequence is CSARDAAVSSDTQYF. The CDR3 DNA reads TGCAGTGCTAGAGACGCAGCGGTTAGTTCGGATACGCAGTATTTT.

This clonotype has just a few counts. The chain has TRBV24-1 and TRBJ2-7, with TRBD1 matching 8 bases. The germline V gene encodes CDR1 KGHDR and CDR2 SFDVKD. V lost 3 bases and J lost 2; bases outside the gene matches: 8. The CDR3 extends over 16 amino acids. The CDR3: CATSDKDRGRTYEQYF. The CDR3 nucleotides read TGTGCCACCAGTGATAAAGACAGGGGACGGACCTACGAGCAGTACTTC.

The chain is built from TRBV29-1 and TRBJ1-1; 7 nucleotides match TRBD1. CDR3 length: 12 amino acids. The trim removed 7 bases at V and 7 bases at J, leaving 9 bases unmatched. From germline, CDR1 is SQVTM and CDR2 ANQGSEA. The CDR3 is CSGAGGEFEAFF. The CDR3, as DNA: TGCAGCGGCGCAGGGGGGGAGTTTGAAGCTTTCTTT.

This chain connects TRBV7-8 to TRBJ2-6, with D possibly matching TRBD1 (5 bases). The germline V and J ends were trimmed by 4 bases and 19 bases, with 17 bases remaining between them. CDR1 is SGHVS and CDR2 is FQNEAQ in the germline V gene. The CDR3 covers 12 residues. CDR3 in amino acids: CASSSRLTESTF. Here the CDR3 DNA reads TGTGCCAGCAGCTCGAGATTGACAGAGAGTACTTTC.

The chain joins TRBV29-1 to TRBJ2-3, with 12 bases that match TRBD1. The CDR3 has 14 residues. In germline, CDR1 is SQVTM, CDR2 ANQGSEA. Germline trimming cut 3 bases from V and 4 bases from J; bases unmatched to any gene: 2. The CDR3 DNA sequence: TGCAGCGTTGAGGGACAGGGGGCCCCAGATACGCAGTATTTT. Translation gives CSVEGQGAPDTQYF.

The chain combines TRBV3-1 with TRBJ1-4, with no clear D. Between the trimmed V and J ends, which lost 1 base and 3 bases, there was a span of 12 bases. CDR1 LGHDT and CDR2 YNNKEL come from the germline V gene (reference sequence). CDR3 size: 16 residues. The CDR3: CASSQGNNAANEKLFF. The CDR3 DNA sequence: TGTGCCAGCAGCCAAGGGAATAACGCGGCTAATGAAAAACTGTTTTTT. Together with reference TRBV3-1 and TRBJ1-4, the CDR3 gives the full variable domain: DTAVSQTPKYLVTQMGNDKSIKCEQNLGHDTMYWYKQDSKKFLKIMFSYNNKELIINETVPNRFSPKSPDKAHLNLHINSLELGDSAVYFCASSQGNNAANEKLFFGSGTQLSVL.

This chain links TRBV10-3 with TRBJ1-2; TRBD1 might be the D (5 bases). CDR3 length: 15 amino acids. CDR1 and CDR2 (germline): ENHRY, SYGVKD. V was pared by 7 bases and J by 0 bases, with 15 bases between. The CDR3 region has the DNA TGTGCCATCAACCCAGGTGGGGGAGCTAACTATGGCTACACCTTC. Translated, it gives CAINPGGGANYGYTF.

This clonotype was counted only a few times. V and J are TRBV19 and TRBJ2-5; D ambiguous. The last part of the DNA fits TRBJ2-1 better; the J call may be wrong. This CDR3 has 16 amino acids. Germline CDR1 and CDR2: LNHDA and SQIVND (reference sequence). CDR3 bases: TGTGCCAGTAGCACCGAAAAGGTCTCGCTATACAATGAGCAGTTCTTC. Its translation is CASSTEKVSLYNEQFF.